Presented here are 28 T cell receptor beta chains from one specimen sequenced in a study of blood T cell repertoires in COVID-19. Sequenced by immunoSEQ multiplex PCR; TCRdb stores in-frame clones only, minus some. The sample contains 470,000 or so clones, 70% to 90% of which appear only once. The sequencing input was peripheral blood. Receptor source: a human donor in a cohort sampled during active COVID-19.

The gene calls are TRBV6-2 or TRBV6-3 and TRBJ2-2; 12 bases fit TRBD1. V was pared by 0 bases and J by 8 bases, with 7 bases of the junction left unmatched. The CDR3 has 17 amino acids. Germline V CDR1 and CDR2: MNHEY, SVGEGT. The CDR3: CASSYSPGQGASGELFF. The DNA for the CDR3 is TGTGCCAGCAGTTACTCTCCGGGACAGGGGGCAAGTGGGGAGCTGTTTTTT.

The rearrangement joins TRBV24-1 to TRBJ2-3; 11 nucleotides agree with TRBD1. The CDR3 runs 15 residues. Germline lookup yields CDR1 KGHDR and CDR2 SFDVKD. After removal of 6 bases from V and 4 bases from J, the junction contained 5 bases not matched to a gene. CDR3 DNA: TGTGCCACCAGTCAACCGGGACAGGGGGCAGATACGCAGTATTTT. Encoded protein: CATSQPGQGADTQYF.

This clone was found a few times. The genes are TRBV25-1 and TRBJ2-2, with D possibly being TRBD1 (6 bases). The V end was cut by 3 bases, the J end by 5 bases, with 10 bases between. The germline CDR1 and CDR2 sequences are MGHDK and SYGVNS. This CDR3 has 14 amino acids. This chain's CDR3 is CASSDDRSTGELFF. The CDR3 nucleotides are TGTGCCAGCAGTGATGACAGGAGTACCGGGGAGCTGTTTTTT.

J is TRBJ2-7 and V is TRBV4-2; 11 positions agree with TRBD2. The V segment lost 1 base and the J segment 1 base; nucleotides outside the gene matches: 6. CDR1 is LGHNA, CDR2 YNFKEQ, per germline. The CDR3 spans 17 residues. The DNA for the CDR3 is TGTGCCAGCAGCCAAGCTAGCGGGAGGACTATTTCCTACGAGCAGTACTTC. Amino acids: CASSQASGRTISYEQYF.

The chain couples TRBV7-2 to TRBJ2-3, with TRBD2 matching over 7 bases. With V trimmed by 4 bases and J by 4 bases, 8 bases remained unmatched. The CDR3 spans 15 residues. Germline V gives CDR1 SGHTA, CDR2 FQGNSA. CDR3: CASSSQTSAPDTQYF. CDR3 sequence (DNA): TGTGCCAGCAGCTCCCAAACTAGCGCCCCAGATACGCAGTATTTT.

The genes are TRBV3-1 (or the pseudogene TRBV3-2) and TRBJ1-3, with a possible D match to TRBD1 (5 bases). Germline values: CDR1 LGHDT, CDR2 YNNKEL (reference sequence). Between the trimmed V and J ends, which lost 1 base and 2 bases, there was a span of 12 bases. This CDR3 has 16 residues. The CDR3 DNA sequence: TGTGCCAGCAGCCAAGGGGCGGGACGTGCTGGAAACACCATATATTTT. Protein sequence: CASSQGAGRAGNTIYF.

This rearrangement joins TRBV5-8 to TRBJ2-3; 7 nucleotides agree with TRBD2. CDR1 is SGHTS and CDR2 is YDEGEE in the germline V gene. The CDR3 sequence is 15 residues long. V shed 4 bases, J shed 4 bases, and the junction held 9 bases outside the gene matches. CDR3 nucleotide sequence: TGTGCCAGCAGCATAGGCGGGAGTTTCCCAGATACGCAGTATTTT. Translation: CASSIGGSFPDTQYF.

The rearrangement joins TRBV7-6 to TRBJ2-2; 8 bases map to TRBD2. Trimming cost V 0 bases and J 6 bases; bases outside gene matches: 6. CDR3 size: 16 residues. Germline loops: CDR1 SGHVS, CDR2 FNYEAQ. CDR3 amino acids: CASSLARSGGPGELFF. In nucleotides, the CDR3 is TGTGCCAGCAGCTTAGCGAGGTCGGGGGGGCCCGGGGAGCTGTTTTTT.

This rearrangement joins TRBV30 to TRBJ2-7; 7 positions match TRBD1. This CDR3 has 11 amino acids. The germline gives CDR1 GTSNPN, CDR2 SVGIG (reference sequence). The J segment lost 10 bases and the V segment lost 4 bases, leaving 7 bases of the junction unmatched. For the CDR3, the DNA is TGTGCCTGGATAACAGGGGTCAGACAGTACTTC. Translated, it gives CAWITGVRQYF.

The rearrangement links TRBV28 to TRBJ2-1; D is ambiguous. The ends were cut back, 3 bases at V and 7 bases at J, with 16 bases in the middle. This CDR3 is 15 amino acids long. The germline CDR1 and CDR2 sequences are MDHEN and SYDVKM. The DNA of the CDR3 is TGTGCCAGCAGTTTTTCCCGGGTTGTGATGAATGAGCAGTTCTTC. Residues: CASSFSRVVMNEQFF.

This chain joins TRBV3-1 (or the pseudogene TRBV3-2) and TRBJ1-2; 7 bases agree with TRBD1. The CDR3 consists of 13 residues. Germline V gene data show CDR1 as LGHDT and CDR2 as YNNKEL (reference sequence). Losses at the gene ends were 0 bases for V and 8 bases for J; bases not matched to a gene: 3. The CDR3 reads CASSQERGPGYTF. CDR3 DNA sequence: TGTGCCAGCAGCCAAGAAAGGGGGCCCGGCTACACCTTC.

The genes are TRBV6-5 and TRBJ1-1, with TRBD1 matching 7 bases. Per germline, CDR1 MNHEY and CDR2 SVGAGI. The junction had 7 bases not matched to a gene; V was cut back by 6 bases and J by 0 bases. The CDR3 contains 15 residues. CDR3 coding DNA: TGTGCCAGCAGCGCTTTAGACAGGGTGAACACTGAAGCTTTCTTT. Amino acid sequence: CASSALDRVNTEAFF.

The chain joins TRBV28 to TRBJ1-2; D is perhaps TRBD1 (5 bases). The CDR3 sequence is 17 residues long. The germline CDR1 and CDR2 sequences are MDHEN and SYDVKM. The V end lost 4 bases, the J end lost 2 bases, and 20 bases lay between the germline ends. CDR3 protein: CASSSSGLAGRNYGYTF. DNA for the CDR3: TGTGCCAGCAGTTCCTCGGGCCTTGCAGGGCGCAACTATGGCTACACCTTC.

The V gene is TRBV12-5, the J gene TRBJ2-3, with D hard to call. The V end was cut by 1 base, the J end by 0 bases, with 5 bases between. The germline V gene has CDR1 LGHNT and CDR2 FRNRAP. This CDR3 is 14 amino acids long. The CDR3 DNA sequence: TGTGCTAGTGGTTTGGGCGGCAGCACAGATACGCAGTATTTT. Its protein product is CASGLGGSTDTQYF.

This clone was recorded only once. The genes are TRBV19 and TRBJ1-2; 7 bases are shared with TRBD1. The CDR3 runs 14 residues. Trimming removed 5 bases from V and 10 bases from J; junction bases left unmatched: 13. Germline V gives CDR1 LNHDA, CDR2 SQIVND (reference sequence). This CDR3 reads CASSSVGQLWDYTF. CDR3 DNA: TGTGCCAGTAGTTCTGTGGGACAGCTATGGGACTACACCTTC.

This chain uses TRBV14 with TRBJ2-7; unclear D gene. Per the germline V gene, CDR1 is SGHDN and CDR2 is FVKESK. V was shortened by 4 bases and J by 5 bases, with 15 bases between the two germline ends. This CDR3 contains 14 residues. The CDR3 reads CASSPTWARHEQYF. CDR3 sequence (DNA): TGTGCCAGCAGCCCGACGTGGGCGCGACACGAGCAGTACTTC.

Only a few counts were recorded for this clone. In DNA form, the CDR3 reads TGTGCCAGTAAATCGTACAGTACAATGAACACTGAAGCTTTCTTT. The encoded protein is CASKSYSTMNTEAFF. The rearrangement links TRBV19 to TRBJ1-1; no reliable D call. This CDR3 spans 15 amino acids. V lost 7 bases and J lost 0, with 15 bases in between. Germline V gene sequence: CDR1 LNHDA, CDR2 SQIVND (reference sequence).

The chain links TRBV7-9 to TRBJ1-1; D unresolved. Deletions cut 2 bases from V and 5 bases from J, with 9 bases between. This CDR3 has 13 amino acids. Germline CDR1 SEHNR, CDR2 FQNEAQ (reference sequence). The CDR3: CASSLRDGTEAFF. The CDR3 bases are TGTGCCAGCAGCTTACGGGATGGAACTGAAGCTTTCTTT.

This clone was detected a few times. This chain joins TRBV5-1 and TRBJ2-5; 14 nucleotides agree with TRBD2. After removal of 0 bases from V and 5 bases from J, the junction contained 12 bases not matched to a gene. Germline-derived CDR1 and CDR2 are SGHRS and YFSETQ. The CDR3 loop spans 19 amino acids. The CDR3 bases are TGCGCCAGCAGCTTGGCTGGGACTAGCGGGAGAGGGCTCCGGGAGACCCAGTACTTC. This codes for CASSLAGTSGRGLRETQYF.

As to this clone: The identical CDR3 is also encoded by other nucleotide sequences in the sample. Here the CDR3 DNA reads TGTGCCAGCAGTTTCCAGATGAACACTGAAGCTTTCTTT. This encodes CASSFQMNTEAFF. The chain combines TRBV12-3 or TRBV12-4 with TRBJ1-1; D gene ambiguous. V gave up 3 bases and J gave up 0 bases, with 5 bases separating them. This CDR3 region has 13 residues.

The chain combines TRBV29-1 with TRBJ2-1; maybe TRBD2 (5 bases). This CDR3 spans 12 amino acids. In germline, CDR1 is SQVTM, CDR2 ANQGSEA. V was cut by 5 bases and J by 2 bases, with 7 bases left in between. This chain's CDR3 is CSVSGAYNEQFF. CDR3 sequence (DNA): TGCAGCGTTTCCGGGGCCTACAATGAGCAGTTCTTC.

The chain combines TRBV11-2 with TRBJ2-7; tentatively, D is TRBD2 (5 bases). The germline V gene encodes CDR1 SGHAT and CDR2 FQNNGV. The CDR3 runs 14 residues. V gave up 4 bases and J gave up 4 bases, with 14 bases separating them. The CDR3 DNA reads TGTGCCAGCAGCTCTTCGTCCGGAGGTTACGAGCAGTACTTC. This gives the protein CASSSSSGGYEQYF.

The rearrangement links TRBV7-3 to TRBJ2-6; no definite D call. Germline CDR1 is SGHTA and CDR2 is FQGTGA. The CDR3 runs 16 residues. The germline V and J ends were trimmed by 5 bases and 0 bases, with 11 bases remaining between them. The CDR3 DNA reads TGTGCCAGCAGCCCCCTACCGGGCTCTGGGGCCAACGTCCTGACTTTC. This translates into CASSPLPGSGANVLTF.

This chain connects TRBV10-3 to TRBJ2-1, with D possibly being TRBD1 (6 bases). This CDR3 comprises 15 residues. From germline, CDR1 is ENHRY and CDR2 SYGVKD. Deletions cut 0 bases from V and 1 base from J, with 7 bases between. The CDR3 DNA reads TGTGCCATCAGTGAGTCTACAGGGTCCTACAATGAGCAGTTCTTC. Its protein is CAISESTGSYNEQFF.

CDR3 nucleotide sequence: TGTGCCAGCAGCCAAGGACAGGGGGCGTATGCACCCAAAGCTTTCTTT. Translating it yields CASSQGQGAYAPKAFF. This chain joins TRBV3-1 (or the pseudogene TRBV3-2) and TRBJ1-1; 10 nucleotides match TRBD1. CDR1 and CDR2 (germline): LGHDT, YNNKEL (reference sequence). The CDR3 has 16 amino acids. The J segment lost 9 bases and the V segment lost 1 base, leaving 11 bases of the junction unmatched.

DNA of the CDR3: TGTGCCAGCAGTTTCCCCCCGGGACTAGCGGGAGGAAGACGTTACAATGAGCAGTTCTTC. Translation gives CASSFPPGLAGGRRYNEQFF. The gene calls are TRBV27 and TRBJ2-1; TRBD2 matches 15 bases. The length of the CDR3 is 20 residues. Germline V gene sequence: CDR1 MNHEY, CDR2 SMNVEV (reference sequence). The J segment lost 4 bases and the V segment lost 3 bases, leaving 13 bases of the junction unmatched.

The CDR3 loop reads CASSESTAGGSHNGQFF. CDR3 bases: TGCGCCAGCAGTGAGTCGACAGCGGGAGGGTCCCATAACGGGCAGTTCTTC. V gene TRBV10-1 combines with J gene TRBJ2-1; the match to TRBD2 covers 10 bases. With V trimmed by 0 bases and J by 12 bases, 14 bases remained unmatched. Germline CDR1 reads WNHNN; CDR2 reads SYGVQD (reference sequence). This CDR3 spans 17 amino acids.

CDR3 amino acids: CASSGNGDIQYF. CDR3 bases: TGTGCCAGCAGTGGGAACGGGGACATTCAGTACTTC. The rearrangement uses TRBV2 and TRBJ2-4, with a possible D match to TRBD2 (5 bases). The V end was cut by 4 bases, the J end by 8 bases, with 9 bases between. CDR1 is SNHLY, CDR2 FYNNEI, per germline. The CDR3 length is 12 residues.